Listed below are T cell receptor beta chains from one sample, sequenced in a study of cytomegalovirus exposure and HLA in healthy donors. The method was immunoSEQ multiplex PCR; TCRdb's version includes in-frame clones alone and lacks a portion of them. The sample yields 200,000 to 250,000 clones, approximately 83% seen once. The sample consisted of PBMCs. The receptors were gathered from a woman aged 50 to 60 in good health and CMV-seropositive. Both conserved end residues are part of each CDR3. D genes are given only for firm matches. Clone size, where shown, is once, few, many, or a class for clones that have expanded.

TGTGCCAGTAGTGTCTCCGGGACAGGCTCCTATGGCTACACCTTC,CASSVSGTGSYGYTF,once,TRBV19,TRBJ1-2,TRBD1
TGCGCCAGCAGCCCAGGGGCACGGGAAAAACTGTTTTTT,CASSPGAREKLFF,NA,TRBV5-1,TRBJ1-4,NA
TGTGCCAGCAGCTTACTGACAGGGAACAATGAAAAACTGTTTTTT,CASSLLTGNNEKLFF,NA,TRBV5-6,TRBJ1-4,TRBD1
TGTGCCAGTAGTATAGTAGGACTAGCGGGGGGTACCAACCATGAGCAGTTCTTC,CASSIVGLAGGTNHEQFF,NA,TRBV19,TRBJ2-1,TRBD2
TGTGCTAGTGGTCTTGGACAGACCATGATCACAGATACGCAGTATTTT,CASGLGQTMITDTQYF,once,TRBV12-5,TRBJ2-3,NA
TGTGCCACCACGGGAGATACAGCCCTTAGCTCCTACAATGAGCAGTTCTTC,CATTGDTALSSYNEQFF,NA,TRBV19,TRBJ2-1,NA
TGTGCCAGCAGCTCCTACACCGGGGAGCTGTTTTTT,CASSSYTGELFF,once,TRBV7-3,TRBJ2-2,NA
TGTGCCAGCAGCTCCAAGCCCCGGGACAGGGTTTTTGGAGACTATGGCTACACCTTC,CASSSKPRDRVFGDYGYTF,NA,TRBV7-3,TRBJ1-2,TRBD1
TGTGCCAGCAGTTCCCCGGGTCAAGGTGGTGGCTACACCTTC,CASSSPGQGGGYTF,NA,TRBV28,TRBJ1-2,NA
TGTGCCAGCAGTTTAGGGCGTTACGAGCAGTACTTC,CASSLGRYEQYF,few,TRBV28,TRBJ2-7,NA
TGTGCCAGCAGCTTAAAGGCAGGTCCGAGTGGCTACACCTTC,CASSLKAGPSGYTF,NA,TRBV7-9,TRBJ1-2,NA
TGCAGCGCCCCGACAGGGTTGGTCCTAGGAGGCTACACCTTC,CSAPTGLVLGGYTF,once,TRBV29-1,TRBJ1-2,TRBD1
TGCGCCAGCAGCTTGGGAGAGGGGGACTACAATGAGCAGTTCTTC,CASSLGEGDYNEQFF,NA,TRBV5-1,TRBJ2-1,NA
TGTGCCAGCAGCCCCACGGGAGGTGCGTCCCTGTACAATGAGCAGTTCTTC,CASSPTGGASLYNEQFF,NA,TRBV9,TRBJ2-1,TRBD2
TGTGCCAGCATGCGACAGAATAACTATGGCTACACCTTC,CASMRQNNYGYTF,NA,TRBV2,TRBJ1-2,NA
TGCGCCAGCAGTGAGTCGACGCGGGTGGAGCCCCAGCATTTT,CASSESTRVEPQHF,NA,TRBV10-2,TRBJ1-5,NA
TGTGCCATCACTCCGACAGGGGGAGGTTATGGCTACACCTTC,CAITPTGGGYGYTF,NA,TRBV10-3,TRBJ1-2,TRBD1
TGTGCCAGCAGCCCCTGGGACAGGGCCTACGAGCAGTACTTC,CASSPWDRAYEQYF,NA,TRBV13,TRBJ2-7,TRBD1
TGCGCCAGCAGCCAAGGTGGCCAGACTCCCTACGAGCAGTACTTC,CASSQGGQTPYEQYF,NA,TRBV4-1,TRBJ2-7,NA
TGTGCCAGCAGCCGTAGCCGAGATACGCAGTATTTT,CASSRSRDTQYF,NA,TRBV7-2,TRBJ2-3,NA
TGCGCCAGCGGAACGCGAGGGGGTGGGACAGATACGCAGTATTTT,CASGTRGGGTDTQYF,NA,TRBV5-1,TRBJ2-3,NA
TGTGCCAGCAGCCCAGGGACACCAGAAAAACTGTTTTTT,CASSPGTPEKLFF,NA,TRBV5-5,TRBJ1-4,NA
TGTGCCACCAGCAGAGAGAGGACAGGGGGGTCCGGCGGGGAGCTGTTTTTT,CATSRERTGGSGGELFF,NA,TRBV15,TRBJ2-2,TRBD1
TGCGCCAGCAGCAAGAGGACAGGGGGCTACGAGCAGTACTTC,CASSKRTGGYEQYF,NA,TRBV5-1,TRBJ2-7,TRBD1
TGTGCCAGCCTCACGAACTCGTTCGCCCAAGAGACCCAGTACTTC,CASLTNSFAQETQYF,NA,TRBV7-8,TRBJ2-5,NA
TGTGCCAGCAGCTCTCTCCCGCGGAATGAGCAGTTCTTC,CASSSLPRNEQFF,NA,TRBV7-9,TRBJ2-1,NA
TGTGCCAGCAGCTTGCGGGGGACGGGAGATACGCAGTATTTT,CASSLRGTGDTQYF,few,TRBV7-3,TRBJ2-3,TRBD2
TGTGCCAGAAGCTTGGCCGGTCAGCCCCAGCATTTT,CARSLAGQPQHF,NA,TRBV5-3,TRBJ1-5,NA
TGTGCCAGCTCACCGGACAGCCTCTATAATTCACCCCTCCACTTT,CASSPDSLYNSPLHF,NA,TRBV18,TRBJ1-6,NA
TGTGCCAGCTCGCTGGACATGGGTGAAAAACTGTTTTTT,CASSLDMGEKLFF,NA,TRBV18,TRBJ1-4,NA
TGTGCCAGCAGTTTAAGGGGGACTAGATCGCACAATGAGCAGTTCTTC,CASSLRGTRSHNEQFF,NA,TRBV27,TRBJ2-1,TRBD2
TGTGCCAGCAGTTTACTAGCGTCCAGCGGGGAGCTGTTTTTT,CASSLLASSGELFF,once,TRBV6-6,TRBJ2-2,TRBD2
TGTGCCAGCACCCCACAGGGGGCGGGTGAAAAACTGTTTTTT,CASTPQGAGEKLFF,NA,TRBV7-8,TRBJ1-4,TRBD1
TGTGCCTGGTCAGGACAGCCCCAAGGGCCCCAGCATTTT,CAWSGQPQGPQHF,NA,TRBV30,TRBJ1-5,NA
TGTGCCAGCGGGCAGGGGGCCTCCTACGAGCAGTACTTC,CASGQGASYEQYF,NA,TRBV6-5,TRBJ2-7,TRBD1
TGTGCCAGCAGCTTAGCCCCAAGTGAGGGCTACGAGCAGTACTTC,CASSLAPSEGYEQYF,NA,TRBV7-9,TRBJ2-7,NA
TGTGCCAGCAGCGTAGCACAGGGAGAGAACTATGGCTACACCTTC,CASSVAQGENYGYTF,NA,TRBV9,TRBJ1-2,NA
TGCAGCGTTGGGGCCCCAGACGGGGGGCAGTACTTC,CSVGAPDGGQYF,NA,TRBV29-1,TRBJ2-7,NA
TGTGCCACCCGGAGGTACGAATCTGAAGCTTTCTTT,CATRRYESEAFF,NA,TRBV28,TRBJ1-1,NA
TGTGCCAGCACCCTCCGGGGGTTTTACACTGAAGCTTTCTTT,CASTLRGFYTEAFF,NA,TRBV11-2,TRBJ1-1,NA
TGTGCCAGCAGCCTTAGCGGGGCCTATGGCTACACCTTC,CASSLSGAYGYTF,few,TRBV7-9,TRBJ1-2,NA
TGCGCCAGCAGAAGACAGGACTGGGCGCCCCAGCATTTT,CASRRQDWAPQHF,few,TRBV5-1,TRBJ1-5,NA
TGTGCCATCAGCCGGGACAGGGGACTCAATCAGCCCCAGCATTTT,CAISRDRGLNQPQHF,NA,TRBV10-3,TRBJ1-5,TRBD1
TGTGCCAGCAGCTTAGGGGACAGGGGGCTGGGTCAGCCCCAGCATTTT,CASSLGDRGLGQPQHF,NA,TRBV7-8,TRBJ1-5,TRBD1
TGTGCCAGCAGCTTTACTAGCGTCAGCTCCTACAATGAGCAGTTCTTC,CASSFTSVSSYNEQFF,NA,TRBV11-2,TRBJ2-1,TRBD2
TGTGCCAGTAGATCTGACAGGGGTGTAGATACGCAGTATTTT,CASRSDRGVDTQYF,NA,TRBV19,TRBJ2-3,TRBD1
TGTGCCAGCAGCTTAGTCCTGGGAGGGGGCACTGAAGCTTTCTTT,CASSLVLGGGTEAFF,NA,TRBV7-9,TRBJ1-1,NA
TGTGCCACCAGCAGAGGGGAGGGGGGGGCAACCAAAAACATTCAGTACTTC,CATSRGEGGATKNIQYF,NA,TRBV15,TRBJ2-4,NA
TGTGCCAGCTCCCTCGGAGGGGGCGCGGACACCGGGGAGCTGTTTTTT,CASSLGGGADTGELFF,NA,TRBV18,TRBJ2-2,NA
TGTGCCAGCAGACCGACTAGAGTCAATGAGCAGTTCTTC,CASRPTRVNEQFF,NA,TRBV7-8,TRBJ2-1,NA